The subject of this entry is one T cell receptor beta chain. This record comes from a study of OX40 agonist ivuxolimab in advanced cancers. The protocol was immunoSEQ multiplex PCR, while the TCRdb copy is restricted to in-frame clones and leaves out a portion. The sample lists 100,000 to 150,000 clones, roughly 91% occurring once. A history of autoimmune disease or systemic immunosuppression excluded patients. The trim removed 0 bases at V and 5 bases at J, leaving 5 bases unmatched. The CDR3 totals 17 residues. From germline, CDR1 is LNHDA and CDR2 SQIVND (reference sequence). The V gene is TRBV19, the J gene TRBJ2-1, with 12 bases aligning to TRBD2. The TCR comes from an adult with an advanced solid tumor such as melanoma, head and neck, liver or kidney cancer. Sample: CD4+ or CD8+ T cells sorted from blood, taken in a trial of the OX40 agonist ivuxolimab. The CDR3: CASSIDRLAGVHNEQFF. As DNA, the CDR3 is TGTGCCAGTAGTATAGATAGACTAGCGGGAGTCCACAATGAGCAGTTCTTC.